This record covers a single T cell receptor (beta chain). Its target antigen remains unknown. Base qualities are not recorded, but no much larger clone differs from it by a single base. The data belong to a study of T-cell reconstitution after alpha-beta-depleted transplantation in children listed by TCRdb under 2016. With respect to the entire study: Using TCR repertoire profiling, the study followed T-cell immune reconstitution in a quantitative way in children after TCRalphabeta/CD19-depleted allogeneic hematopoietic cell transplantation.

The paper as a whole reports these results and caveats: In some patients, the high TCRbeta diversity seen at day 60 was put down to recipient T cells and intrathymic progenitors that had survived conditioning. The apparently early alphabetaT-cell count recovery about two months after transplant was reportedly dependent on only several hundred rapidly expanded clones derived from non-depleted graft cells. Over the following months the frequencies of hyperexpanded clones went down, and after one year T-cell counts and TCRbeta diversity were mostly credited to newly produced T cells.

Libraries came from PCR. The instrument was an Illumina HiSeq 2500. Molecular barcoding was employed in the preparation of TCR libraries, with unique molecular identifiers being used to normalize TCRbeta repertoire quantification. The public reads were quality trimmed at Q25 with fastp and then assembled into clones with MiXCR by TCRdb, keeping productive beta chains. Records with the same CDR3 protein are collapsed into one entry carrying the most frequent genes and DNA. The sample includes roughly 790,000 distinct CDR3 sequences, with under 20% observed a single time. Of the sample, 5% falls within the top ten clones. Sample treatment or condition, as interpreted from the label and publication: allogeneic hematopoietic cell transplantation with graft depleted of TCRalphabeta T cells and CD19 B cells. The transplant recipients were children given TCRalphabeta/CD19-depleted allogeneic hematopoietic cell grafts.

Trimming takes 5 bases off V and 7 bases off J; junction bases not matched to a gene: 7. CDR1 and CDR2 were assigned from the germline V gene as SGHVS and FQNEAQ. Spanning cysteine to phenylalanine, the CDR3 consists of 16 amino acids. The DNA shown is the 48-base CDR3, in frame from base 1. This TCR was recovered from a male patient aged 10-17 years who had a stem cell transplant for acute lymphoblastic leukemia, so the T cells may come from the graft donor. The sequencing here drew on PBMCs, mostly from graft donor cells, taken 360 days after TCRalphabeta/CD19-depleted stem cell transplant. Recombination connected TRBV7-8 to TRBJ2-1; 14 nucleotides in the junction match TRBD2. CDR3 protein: CASSHSGLAGVNEQFF. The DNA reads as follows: TGTGCCAGCAGCCACTCGGGACTAGCGGGAGTAAATGAGCAGTTCTTC.